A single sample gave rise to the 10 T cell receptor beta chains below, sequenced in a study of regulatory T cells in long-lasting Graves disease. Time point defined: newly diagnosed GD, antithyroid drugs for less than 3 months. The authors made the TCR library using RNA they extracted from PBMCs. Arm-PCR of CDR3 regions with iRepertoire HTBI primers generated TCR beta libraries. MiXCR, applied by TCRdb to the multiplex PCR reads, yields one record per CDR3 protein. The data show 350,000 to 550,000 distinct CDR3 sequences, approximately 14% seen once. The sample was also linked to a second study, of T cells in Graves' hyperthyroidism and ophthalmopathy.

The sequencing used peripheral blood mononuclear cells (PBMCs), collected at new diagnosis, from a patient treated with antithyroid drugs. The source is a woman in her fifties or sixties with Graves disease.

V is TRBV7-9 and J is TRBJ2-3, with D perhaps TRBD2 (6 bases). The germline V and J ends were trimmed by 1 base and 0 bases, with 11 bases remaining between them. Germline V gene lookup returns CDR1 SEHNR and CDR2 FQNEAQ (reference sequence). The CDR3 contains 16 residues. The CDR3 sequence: CASSLGQGGSTDTQYF. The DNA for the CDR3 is TGTGCCAGCAGCTTAGGTCAGGGAGGCAGCACAGATACGCAGTATTTT.

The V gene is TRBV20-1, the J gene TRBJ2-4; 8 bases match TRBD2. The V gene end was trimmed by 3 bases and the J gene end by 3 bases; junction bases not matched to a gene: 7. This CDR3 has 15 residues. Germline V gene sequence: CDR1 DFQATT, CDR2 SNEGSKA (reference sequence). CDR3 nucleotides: TGCAGTGCTAGGCAATTTCTAGCGGGCAAAAACATTCAGTACTTC. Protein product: CSARQFLAGKNIQYF.

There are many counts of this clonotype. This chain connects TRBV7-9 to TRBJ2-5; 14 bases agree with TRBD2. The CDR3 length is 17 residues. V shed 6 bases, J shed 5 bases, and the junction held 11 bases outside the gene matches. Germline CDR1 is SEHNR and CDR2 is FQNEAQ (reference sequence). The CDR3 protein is CASRNTGTSGSPETQYF. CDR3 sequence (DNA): TGTGCCAGCAGAAACACCGGGACTAGCGGGAGTCCGGAGACCCAGTACTTC.

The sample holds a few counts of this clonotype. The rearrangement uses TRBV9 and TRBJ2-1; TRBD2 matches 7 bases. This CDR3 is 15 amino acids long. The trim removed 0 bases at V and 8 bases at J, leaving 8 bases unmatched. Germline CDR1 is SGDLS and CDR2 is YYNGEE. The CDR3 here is CASSVASGIVDEQFF. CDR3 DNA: TGTGCCAGCAGCGTAGCAAGCGGGATCGTCGATGAGCAGTTCTTC. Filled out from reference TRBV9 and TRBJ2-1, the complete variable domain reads DSGVTQTPKHLITATGQRVTLRCSPRSGDLSVYWYQQSLDQGLQFLIQYYNGEERAKGNILERFSAQQFPDLHSELNLSSLELGDSALYFCASSVASGIVDEQFFGPGTRLTVL.

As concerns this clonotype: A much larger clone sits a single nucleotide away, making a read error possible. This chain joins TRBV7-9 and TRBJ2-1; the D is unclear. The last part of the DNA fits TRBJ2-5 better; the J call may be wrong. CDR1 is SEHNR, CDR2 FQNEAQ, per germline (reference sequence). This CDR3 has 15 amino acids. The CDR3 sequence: CASSYPVGIQETQYF. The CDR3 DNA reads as TGTGCCAGCAGCTACCCGGTCGGTATCCAAGAGACCCAGTACTTC.

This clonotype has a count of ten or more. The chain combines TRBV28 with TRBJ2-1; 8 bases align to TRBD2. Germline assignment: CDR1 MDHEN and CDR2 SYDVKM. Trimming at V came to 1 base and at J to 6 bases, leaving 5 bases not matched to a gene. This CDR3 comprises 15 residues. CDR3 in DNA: TGTGCCAGCAGTTTATTCTCCGGGAGGGTCAATGAGCAGTTCTTC. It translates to CASSLFSGRVNEQFF.

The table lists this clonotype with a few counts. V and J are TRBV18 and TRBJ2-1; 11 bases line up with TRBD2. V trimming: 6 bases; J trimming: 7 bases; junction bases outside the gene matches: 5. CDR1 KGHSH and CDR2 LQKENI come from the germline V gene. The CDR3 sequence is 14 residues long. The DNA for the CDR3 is TGTGCCAGCTCCGGACTAGCGGGTACAAATGAGCAGTTCTTC. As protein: CASSGLAGTNEQFF.

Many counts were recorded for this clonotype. CDR3 sequence: CASTTLEGASAFF. For the CDR3, the DNA is TGTGCCAGCACCACCTTGGAGGGGGCATCGGCTTTCTTT. This chain connects TRBV12-3 or TRBV12-4 to TRBJ1-1, with TRBD1 matching 7 bases. This CDR3 is built from 13 residues. The V gene end was trimmed by 7 bases and the J gene end by 11 bases; junction bases not matched to a gene: 13.

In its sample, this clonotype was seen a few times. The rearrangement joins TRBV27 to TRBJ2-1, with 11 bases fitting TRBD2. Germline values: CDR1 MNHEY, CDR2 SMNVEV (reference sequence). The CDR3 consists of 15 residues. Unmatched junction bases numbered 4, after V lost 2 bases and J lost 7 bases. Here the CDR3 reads CASSLASSGRNEQFF. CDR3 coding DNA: TGTGCCAGCAGTTTAGCGTCTAGCGGGAGGAATGAGCAGTTCTTC.

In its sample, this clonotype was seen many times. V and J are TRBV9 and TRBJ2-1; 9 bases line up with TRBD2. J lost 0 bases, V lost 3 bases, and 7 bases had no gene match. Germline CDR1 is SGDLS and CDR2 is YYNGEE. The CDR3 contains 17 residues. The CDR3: CASSAGGLASSYNEQFF. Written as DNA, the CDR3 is TGTGCCAGCAGCGCGGGGGGACTAGCAAGCTCCTACAATGAGCAGTTCTTC.